The clone carrying this T cell receptor beta chain was found a few times. Antigen specificity is unknown. This record belongs to a study of blood T cells in healthy people across ages. Study-wide results and caveats: There were more naive CD4+ cells and higher diversity in long-lived donors than in aged donors.

The use of a sample-barcoded 5' primer and a J-beta primer mix characterized a second PCR of roughly 6 to 11 cycles. Every sample returned 2.5 million or more CDR3-containing paired-end reads. TCRdb reanalysed the 5' RACE reads using MiXCR and keeps one entry per CDR3 protein. Of about 800,000 distinct CDR3 sequences in the sample, approximately 25% were seen once. V was shortened by 1 base and J by 0 bases, with 13 bases between the two germline ends. CDR3 length: 16 residues. The germline CDR1 and CDR2 sequences are SGHTA and FQGNSA. The sample was also linked to a second study, of T cells of mothers and their children.

The sequence was collected from a boy between 10 and 17 years old in good health. This sequence joins TRBV7-2 and TRBJ2-7; D is uncertain. Source material: blood. The CDR3 region is CASSLGPARSSYEQYF. Here the CDR3 DNA reads TGTGCCAGCAGCTTAGGTCCAGCGAGGAGCTCCTACGAGCAGTACTTC.